Below, 21 T cell receptor beta chains from the same sample are listed, as sequenced in a study of brain T cells in children with intractable seizures. Sequencing used immunoSEQ multiplex PCR; TCRdb keeps in-frame clones, though not all of them. In the table there are under 150,000 clones, 85% to 95% of which are singletons. Material: peripheral blood, obtained at surgery. The receptors shown here come from a boy under three years old with hemimegalencephaly and intractable seizures.

The genes are TRBV6-1 and TRBJ2-5; TRBD2 is a possible D gene (5 bases). Germline values: CDR1 MNHNS, CDR2 SASEGT. Trimming pared 8 bases from V and 1 base from J, leaving 11 bases between. The CDR3 runs 13 residues. The CDR3 DNA follows: TGTGCCAGCCGTTCGGCGGGCCAAGAGACCCAGTACTTC. Protein product: CASRSAGQETQYF.

The J gene is TRBJ1-1, the V gene TRBV7-3, with D perhaps TRBD1 (6 bases). This CDR3 spans 14 amino acids. Germline loops: CDR1 SGHTA, CDR2 FQGTGA. V was shortened by 5 bases and J by 3 bases, with 13 bases between the two germline ends. The CDR3 loop is CASSPRGLDTEAFF. The CDR3 coding sequence is TGTGCCAGCAGCCCCAGGGGTCTGGACACTGAAGCTTTCTTT.

This clone was observed a single time. This rearrangement joins TRBV6-2 or TRBV6-3 to TRBJ2-1, with TRBD2 matching over 10 bases. CDR3 length: 15 residues. Germline trimming cut 4 bases from V and 4 bases from J; bases unmatched to any gene: 4. Germline-derived CDR1 and CDR2 are MNHEY and SVGEGT. CDR3: CASSFFSGRYNEQFF. The CDR3 bases are TGTGCCAGCAGTTTTTTTAGCGGGAGGTACAATGAGCAGTTCTTC.

J is TRBJ2-2 and V is TRBV19; D gene unclear. In germline, CDR1 is LNHDA, CDR2 SQIVND (reference sequence). The V gene lost 0 bases and the J gene lost 7 bases, with 6 bases spanning the gap. This CDR3 is 13 amino acids long. This CDR3 is CASSIDGYGELFF. CDR3 sequence (DNA): TGTGCCAGTAGTATAGACGGGTACGGGGAGCTGTTTTTT.

The chain uses TRBV7-2 and TRBJ2-7, with TRBD1 matching 9 bases. The length of the CDR3 is 14 residues. Per the germline V gene, CDR1 is SGHTA and CDR2 is FQGNSA. The V and J ends lost 5 bases and 4 bases, in that order; junction bases with no gene match: 6. The CDR3 sequence: CASSPGQGWYEQYF. The CDR3 nucleotides are TGTGCCAGCAGCCCAGGACAGGGGTGGTACGAGCAGTACTTC.

The chain joins TRBV5-1 to TRBJ2-2; 9 nucleotides line up with TRBD1. CDR1 and CDR2 from the germline V gene are SGHRS and YFSETQ. J lost 7 bases, V lost 0 bases, and 4 bases had no gene match. This CDR3 is 15 amino acids long. Here the CDR3 reads CASSLAGQGIGELFF. DNA for the CDR3: TGCGCCAGCAGCTTGGCGGGACAGGGTATCGGGGAGCTGTTTTTT. The whole variable domain, remainder taken from reference TRBV5-1 and TRBJ2-2, is KAGVTQTPRYLIKTRGQQVTLSCSPISGHRSVSWYQQTPGQGLQFLFEYFSETQRNKGNFPGRFSGRQFSNSRSEMNVSTLELGDSALYLCASSLAGQGIGELFFGEGSRLTVL.

This chain links TRBV28 with TRBJ1-2, with D perhaps TRBD1 (5 bases). V gave up 6 bases and J gave up 7 bases, with 15 bases separating them. In germline, CDR1 is MDHEN, CDR2 SYDVKM. The CDR3 runs 13 residues. The DNA of the CDR3 is TGTGCCAGCAGCCTACAGGTACCCATTGGCTACACCTTC. Its translation: CASSLQVPIGYTF.

The V gene is TRBV19, the J gene TRBJ2-5; 7 positions agree with TRBD1. Germline V gene sequence: CDR1 LNHDA, CDR2 SQIVND (reference sequence). The CDR3 totals 14 residues. The V gene end was trimmed by 6 bases and the J gene end by 4 bases; junction bases not matched to a gene: 8. In DNA form, the CDR3 reads TGTGCCAGTAGCGACAGGGTTGATCGAGAGACCCAGTACTTC. Translation gives CASSDRVDRETQYF.

This sequence joins TRBV6-1 and TRBJ2-7, with TRBD2 matching 10 bases. Per the germline V gene, CDR1 is MNHNS and CDR2 is SASEGT. J lost 5 bases, V lost 1 base, and 8 bases had no gene match. The CDR3 loop spans 16 amino acids. The CDR3 DNA sequence: TGTGCCAGCAGTGAAGGCCCAGCGGGGGGGGTGGACGAGCAGTACTTC. Translating gives CASSEGPAGGVDEQYF.

J is TRBJ2-7 and V is TRBV5-1; possibly TRBD1 for D (6 bases). This CDR3 is built from 13 residues. The V gene lost 6 bases and the J gene lost 6 bases, with 16 bases spanning the gap. Germline V CDR1 and CDR2: SGHRS, YFSETQ. The chain's CDR3 is CASTPTGSREQYF. The DNA of the CDR3 is TGCGCCAGCACCCCGACAGGATCTCGCGAGCAGTACTTC.

On this clone itself: A junction end diverges from the germline sequence, so it may reflect a read error. The V and J genes are TRBV4-1 and TRBJ2-5; weak D call: TRBD2 (6 bases). Germline CDR1 MGHRA, CDR2 YSYEKL. The CDR3 totals 16 residues. The CDR3 sequence is CASSPRRLARPESQYF. The CDR3 DNA reads TGCGCCAGCAGCCCCCGAAGGCTAGCGAGGCCAGAGTCCCAGTACTTC.

The chain joins TRBV5-5 to TRBJ2-2; D gene ambiguous. Trimming took off 8 bases at V and 2 bases at J, with 10 bases between the two ends. From germline, CDR1 is SGHKS and CDR2 YYEKEE (reference sequence). The CDR3 is 13 residues long. The CDR3 nucleotides read TGTGCCAGTAAAGGGATCAACACCGGGGAGCTGTTTTTT. The encoded protein is CASKGINTGELFF.

CDR3 residues: CASSPGDRGYNSPLHF. In nucleotides, the CDR3 is TGTGCCAGCAGTCCGGGGGACAGGGGTTATAATTCACCCCTCCACTTT. The chain has TRBV28 and TRBJ1-6, with 10 nucleotides matching TRBD1. The V gene end was trimmed by 5 bases and the J gene end by 4 bases; junction bases not matched to a gene: 5. This CDR3 region has 16 residues. The germline CDR1 and CDR2 sequences are MDHEN and SYDVKM.

To note about this clone: In the same sample, other DNA sequences code for this CDR3. CDR3 sequence (DNA): TGTGCCAGTAGTCGCCAGGGTTATGGCTACACCTTC. Its protein product is CASSRQGYGYTF. The J gene is TRBJ1-2, the V gene TRBV19; tentatively, D is TRBD1 (5 bases). Germline CDR1 and CDR2: LNHDA and SQIVND (reference sequence). V lost 5 bases and J 5 bases, leaving 9 bases between the germline ends. The CDR3 is made up of 12 amino acids.

The chain combines TRBV30 with TRBJ1-2; tentative D call: TRBD1 (5 bases). Trimming shortened V by 3 bases and J by 5 bases, and 13 bases separated the two germline ends. The CDR3 is made up of 13 amino acids. Per germline, CDR1 GTSNPN and CDR2 SVGIG (reference sequence). CDR3 in DNA: TGTGCCTGGAGGAGGGACGGCAATTATGGCTACACCTTC. This gives the protein CAWRRDGNYGYTF.

V gene TRBV6-5 combines with J gene TRBJ2-1; 11 bases are shared with TRBD2. Trimming removed 9 bases from V and 4 bases from J; junction bases left unmatched: 8. Germline CDR1 MNHEY, CDR2 SVGAGI. The CDR3 length is 15 residues. CDR3 protein: CASISGRAGYNEQFF. CDR3 nucleotide sequence: TGTGCCAGTATTAGCGGGAGGGCCGGTTACAATGAGCAGTTCTTC.

The J gene is TRBJ1-3, the V gene TRBV5-6; perhaps TRBD1 as D (6 bases). The V end was cut by 0 bases, the J end by 5 bases, with 12 bases between. Per the germline V gene, CDR1 is SGHDT and CDR2 is YYEEEE. The CDR3 is 15 amino acids. CDR3 coding DNA: TGTGCCAGCAGCTTGGCCTCACAGGGAAGAAACACCATATATTTT. It translates to CASSLASQGRNTIYF. Based on the CDR3 plus reference TRBV5-6 and TRBJ1-3, the full variable domain is DAGVTQSPTHLIKTRGQQVTLRCSPKSGHDTVSWYQQALGQGPQFIFQYYEEEERQRGNFPDRFSGHQFPNYSSELNVNALLLGDSALYLCASSLASQGRNTIYFGEGSWLTVV.

This clone was recorded once. The V and J genes are TRBV6-5 and TRBJ1-1, with no clear D. The CDR3 is made up of 15 amino acids. The V gene lost 2 bases and the J gene lost 6 bases, with 16 bases spanning the gap. Germline values: CDR1 MNHEY, CDR2 SVGAGI. As DNA, the CDR3 is TGTGCCAGCAGTTACGCTCCACGGGTGTCCCCTGAAGCTTTCTTT. Translating gives CASSYAPRVSPEAFF.

In DNA form, the CDR3 reads TGCGCCAGCTTTCCTGGTACAGGGGGCTACGAGCAGTACTTC. Amino acids: CASFPGTGGYEQYF. The chain carries TRBV5-1 and TRBJ2-7; 8 bases are a match to TRBD1. CDR1 SGHRS and CDR2 YFSETQ come from the germline V gene. The CDR3 contains 14 residues. V shed 7 bases and J 3 bases; nucleotides not matched to a gene: 9.

The rearrangement uses TRBV6-1 and TRBJ1-1; D not resolved. Deletions cut 1 base from V and 6 bases from J, with 12 bases between. The CDR3 runs 14 residues. Germline V CDR1 and CDR2: MNHNS, SASEGT. In nucleotides, the CDR3 is TGTGCCAGCAGTGAAGTTCGAGGGAGGGCTGAAGCTTTCTTT. The encoded protein is CASSEVRGRAEAFF.

V usage is TRBV4-3 and J usage is TRBJ2-3; perhaps TRBD1 as D (6 bases). Germline values: CDR1 LGHNA, CDR2 YSLEER. This CDR3 is built from 17 residues. V was shortened by 4 bases and J by 2 bases, with 19 bases between the two germline ends. The chain's CDR3 is CASSRGGGTTYTDTQYF. CDR3 bases: TGCGCCAGCAGCCGGGGTGGGGGCACCACCTACACAGATACGCAGTATTTT.